One and the same sample provided the 27 T cell receptor beta chains below, sequenced in a study of blood T cell repertoires in COVID-19. Some clones are missing from TCRdb's copy, which holds only in-frame ones; the method was immunoSEQ multiplex PCR. The table shows hundreds of thousands of clones, with more than 75% occurring only once. Sequencing input: PBMCs or T cells enriched from blood (not recorded which). The receptors shown here come from an older woman in a cohort exposed to, infected with or recovered from COVID-19 (not recorded which).

This clone appeared once. This CDR3 reads CASSYGDFTDGYTF. The CDR3 DNA is TGTGCCAGCAGTTACGGGGACTTTACTGATGGCTACACCTTC. This chain joins TRBV6-2 or TRBV6-3 and TRBJ1-2; D perhaps matches TRBD1 (5 bases). Trimming took off 2 bases at V and 6 bases at J, with 13 bases between the two ends. In germline, CDR1 is MNHEY, CDR2 SVGEGT. The CDR3 covers 14 residues.

The genes are TRBV10-2 and TRBJ1-6; D is unresolved. V lost 3 bases to trimming and J lost 7 bases, with 4 bases between them. Germline CDR1 and CDR2: WSHSY and SAAADI. The CDR3 spans 12 residues. The CDR3 loop reads CASSDGNSPLHF. For the CDR3, the DNA is TGCGCCAGCAGTGACGGGAATTCACCCCTCCACTTT.

The gene calls are TRBV5-6 and TRBJ2-5; 9 bases agree with TRBD2. Looked up from germline, CDR1 is SGHDT and CDR2 is YYEEEE. This CDR3 is 14 amino acids long. V lost 1 base to trimming and J lost 5 bases; unmatched junction nucleotides: 3. As DNA, the CDR3 is TGTGCCAGCAGCTTGATTAGCGGGAGCGAGACCCAGTACTTC. As protein: CASSLISGSETQYF.

The rearrangement joins TRBV7-6 to TRBJ2-1; 12 positions agree with TRBD2. Germline CDR1 is SGHVS and CDR2 is FNYEAQ. The CDR3 has 15 amino acids. The V segment lost 4 bases and the J segment 9 bases; nucleotides outside the gene matches: 7. For the CDR3, the DNA is TGTGCCAGCAGCTCCCGACTAGCGGGAGTGAGTGAGCAGTTCTTC. Encoded protein: CASSSRLAGVSEQFF.

The chain couples TRBV28 to TRBJ1-2; perhaps TRBD1 as D (6 bases). V dropped 2 bases and J dropped 3 bases, with 7 bases sitting between them. The germline V gene encodes CDR1 MDHEN and CDR2 SYDVKM. This CDR3 comprises 13 residues. The CDR3 protein is CASSLRTDYGYTF. The DNA of the CDR3 is TGTGCCAGCAGTTTACGGACAGACTATGGCTACACCTTC.

The sample holds a few counts of this clone. This chain joins TRBV5-6 and TRBJ1-4; 8 nucleotides align to TRBD1. J lost 6 bases, V lost 2 bases, and 6 bases had no gene match. Per the germline V gene, CDR1 is SGHDT and CDR2 is YYEEEE. The CDR3 length is 15 residues. The CDR3 DNA sequence: TGTGCCAGCAGCTTATTTGGACAGGGCCATGAAAAACTGTTTTTT. Translation: CASSLFGQGHEKLFF.

The chain has TRBV24-1 and TRBJ2-2; D might be TRBD2 (5 bases). This CDR3 is 14 amino acids long. Trimming shortened V by 8 bases and J by 5 bases, and 14 bases separated the two germline ends. From germline, CDR1 is KGHDR and CDR2 SFDVKD. The CDR3 nucleotides read TGTGCCACCACCCGGGGTGAGGGAACCGGGGAGCTGTTTTTT. Amino acid sequence: CATTRGEGTGELFF.

The rearrangement joins TRBV19 to TRBJ1-3; 10 positions agree with TRBD1. Germline V CDR1 and CDR2: LNHDA, SQIVND (reference sequence). CDR3 length equals 12 residues. V lost 10 bases to trimming and J lost 10 bases; unmatched junction nucleotides: 7. CDR3 amino acids: CATSTGGTTIYF. CDR3 DNA: TGTGCCACCTCGACAGGGGGCACAACCATATATTTT.

The J gene is TRBJ1-5, the V gene TRBV19, with TRBD1 matching 7 bases. Germline V gene lookup returns CDR1 LNHDA and CDR2 SQIVND (reference sequence). V trimming: 5 bases; J trimming: 0 bases; junction bases outside the gene matches: 13. This CDR3 has 18 amino acids. The CDR3 bases are TGTGCCAGTAGTCCAGAAGGGGACAGCCGATTTAGCAATCAGCCCCAGCATTTT. Protein: CASSPEGDSRFSNQPQHF.

The V and J genes are TRBV9 and TRBJ2-1; 15 positions match TRBD2. The CDR3 extends over 20 amino acids. CDR1 is SGDLS and CDR2 is YYNGEE in the germline V gene. V gave up 4 bases and J gave up 5 bases; unmatched junction bases: 16. CDR3 loop: CASSLPPGLAGGSVNNEQFF. CDR3 coding DNA: TGTGCCAGCAGCCTTCCTCCGGGACTAGCGGGAGGTAGTGTCAACAATGAGCAGTTCTTC.

The chain combines TRBV4-1 with TRBJ2-7, with D perhaps matching TRBD1 (6 bases). Trimming removed 1 base at V and 4 bases at J, with 17 bases between. The CDR3 length is 16 residues. Germline assignment: CDR1 MGHRA and CDR2 YSYEKL. CDR3: CASSQGTALGVYEQYF. CDR3 in DNA: TGCGCCAGCAGCCAAGGGACAGCTTTGGGTGTGTACGAGCAGTACTTC.

The V and J genes are TRBV5-4 and TRBJ1-6; 8 bases align to TRBD1. CDR1 and CDR2 (germline): SGHNT, YYREEE (reference sequence). This CDR3 contains 16 residues. The V segment lost 6 bases and the J segment 6 bases; nucleotides outside the gene matches: 11. The CDR3 DNA is TGTGCCAGCACTCAAATGGGGACAGGCCTTAATTCACCCCTCCACTTT. Translated, it gives CASTQMGTGLNSPLHF.

This rearrangement joins TRBV12-3 or TRBV12-4 to TRBJ1-5; D unresolved. The length of the CDR3 is 13 residues. Trimming removed 3 bases at V and 0 bases at J, with 3 bases between. In nucleotides, the CDR3 is TGTGCCAGCAGTTTCCTTAGCAATCAGCCCCAGCATTTT. Translated, it gives CASSFLSNQPQHF.

The gene calls are TRBV30 and TRBJ2-7; 12 bases agree with TRBD2. The CDR3 covers 14 residues. The J segment lost 4 bases and the V segment lost 5 bases, leaving 6 bases of the junction unmatched. Germline CDR1 GTSNPN, CDR2 SVGIG (reference sequence). Here the CDR3 reads CAWALAGGPYEQYF. CDR3 in DNA: TGTGCCTGGGCTCTAGCGGGAGGGCCGTACGAGCAGTACTTC.

This chain links TRBV24-1 with TRBJ2-2; D ambiguous. The V gene lost 5 bases and the J gene lost 5 bases, with 11 bases spanning the gap. CDR1 and CDR2 (germline): KGHDR, SFDVKD. The CDR3 is 14 residues long. CDR3 in amino acids: CATSADLGTGELFF. DNA of the CDR3: TGTGCCACCAGTGCTGACCTCGGGACCGGGGAGCTGTTTTTT.

J is TRBJ2-1 and V is TRBV4-1; 11 bases agree with TRBD2. Per germline, CDR1 MGHRA and CDR2 YSYEKL. The ends lost 4 bases at V and 4 bases at J; junction bases unmatched: 15. This CDR3 spans 19 amino acids. CDR3 amino acids: CASSPSTSGKVLEYNEQFF. CDR3 bases: TGCGCCAGCAGCCCGTCGACTAGCGGGAAAGTCCTAGAGTACAATGAGCAGTTCTTC.

V and J are TRBV5-1 and TRBJ2-1; 9 nucleotides match TRBD2. Germline V gene sequence: CDR1 SGHRS, CDR2 YFSETQ. The CDR3 runs to 17 residues. J gave up 9 bases and V 2 bases, and 15 bases lay outside the gene matches. CDR3 residues: CASSFGGTGTSQSEQFF. In nucleotides, the CDR3 is TGCGCCAGCAGCTTCGGGGGAACCGGGACTAGCCAGTCTGAGCAGTTCTTC.

The chain combines TRBV28 with TRBJ2-7; the D gene is possibly TRBD2 (5 bases). This CDR3 has 15 residues. The germline V gene encodes CDR1 MDHEN and CDR2 SYDVKM. V was pared by 6 bases and J by 0 bases, with 15 bases between. CDR3 residues: CASRIQRISSYEQYF. Written as DNA, the CDR3 is TGTGCCAGCAGGATTCAGCGGATAAGCTCCTACGAGCAGTACTTC. Together with reference TRBV28 and TRBJ2-7, the CDR3 gives the full variable domain: DVKVTQSSRYLVKRTGEKVFLECVQDMDHENMFWYRQDPGLGLRLIYFSYDVKMKEKGDIPEGYSVSREKKERFSLILESASTNQTSMYLCASRIQRISSYEQYFGPGTRLTVT.

This clone appeared many times. The CDR3 region is CASSLEGVSGRQYF. The CDR3 DNA follows: TGCGCCAGCAGCCTGGAGGGGGTGAGCGGTAGACAGTACTTC. The chain carries TRBV5-1 and TRBJ2-7; tentatively, D is TRBD1 or TRBD2 (6 bases each). Trimming removed 4 bases at V and 10 bases at J, with 21 bases between. This CDR3 spans 14 amino acids. The germline V gene encodes CDR1 SGHRS and CDR2 YFSETQ.

The rearrangement joins TRBV5-1 to TRBJ2-7; D remains ambiguous. Germline CDR1 is SGHRS and CDR2 is YFSETQ. Deletions cut 0 bases from V and 2 bases from J, with 9 bases between. The CDR3 sequence is 14 residues long. This chain's CDR3 is CASSLDPTTYEQYF. In DNA form, the CDR3 reads TGCGCCAGCAGCTTGGATCCGACAACCTACGAGCAGTACTTC.

The chain couples TRBV7-2 to TRBJ1-5, with 8 bases lining up with TRBD1. Germline CDR1 SGHTA, CDR2 FQGNSA. CDR3 size: 13 residues. V lost 5 bases and J lost 10; bases outside the gene matches: 7. This CDR3 reads CASSGQGASPQHF. The CDR3 DNA sequence: TGTGCCAGCAGCGGGCAGGGGGCAAGCCCCCAGCATTTT.

The chain has TRBV23-1 and TRBJ2-3, with 10 positions matching TRBD1. TRBV23-1 has ORF status, its function being uncertain. The ends lost 2 bases at V and 3 bases at J; junction bases unmatched: 8. The CDR3 covers 17 residues. CDR3 sequence reads: CASSQPDRGLCTDTQYF. Written as DNA, the CDR3 is TGCGCCAGCAGTCAACCCGACAGGGGGCTCTGTACAGATACGCAGTATTTT.

The sample holds many counts of this clone. This chain links TRBV2 with TRBJ1-2, with 10 bases identical to TRBD1. The CDR3 has 13 amino acids. The germline V gene has CDR1 SNHLY and CDR2 FYNNEI. With V trimmed by 9 bases and J by 6 bases, 7 bases remained unmatched. Here the CDR3 reads CASSPGQGNGYTF. The CDR3 bases are TGTGCCAGTTCTCCGGGACAGGGGAATGGCTACACCTTC.

V is TRBV30 and J is TRBJ1-1, with 9 bases fitting TRBD1. Germline trimming cut 0 bases from V and 3 bases from J; bases unmatched to any gene: 2. The CDR3 runs to 14 residues. Per the germline V gene, CDR1 is GTSNPN and CDR2 is SVGIG (reference sequence). In nucleotides, the CDR3 is TGTGCCTGGAGTGTACGACAGGGGGACACTGAAGCTTTCTTT. It codes for CAWSVRQGDTEAFF.

CDR3 protein: CATSRPRGQNTEAFF. The CDR3 coding sequence is TGTGCCACCAGCAGACCTAGGGGACAGAACACTGAAGCTTTCTTT. The chain recombines TRBV15 with TRBJ1-1; D is perhaps TRBD1 (6 bases). CDR1 is LNHNV and CDR2 is YYDKDF in the germline V gene (reference sequence). V dropped 2 bases and J dropped 1 base, with 11 bases sitting between them. The CDR3 has 15 amino acids.

CDR3 protein: CATSDSHRGRRQPQHF. The DNA of the CDR3 is TGTGCCACCAGTGATTCCCACAGGGGGCGAAGGCAGCCCCAGCATTTT. The chain uses TRBV24-1 and TRBJ1-5; TRBD1 matches at 9 bases. Trimming at V came to 2 bases and at J to 7 bases, leaving 8 bases not matched to a gene. CDR1 and CDR2 (germline): KGHDR, SFDVKD. The CDR3 is 16 amino acids.

This chain joins TRBV6-5 and TRBJ1-5; no clear D gene. CDR1 and CDR2 from the germline V gene are MNHEY and SVGAGI. V was clipped by 6 bases and J by 4 bases, with 10 bases between them. This CDR3 spans 13 amino acids. In DNA, the CDR3 is TGTGCCAGCAGCGCCGGGATAAATCAGCCCCAGCATTTT. Its translation: CASSAGINQPQHF.